The T cell receptor (beta chain) under discussion was sequenced for a study of cytomegalovirus exposure and HLA in healthy donors. Study outcomes and limitations: The authors reported that TCR beta sequences could predict HLA-A and HLA-B alleles. These predictions were accurate for most subjects in the first cohort.

The PCR ran on 60 Vbeta and 13 Jbeta primers. Assay: immunoSEQ multiplex PCR; the TCRdb copy retains only in-frame clones and omits some. The data show some 150,000 clones, 70% seen once. This clone was counted once. The antigen is not known. The sample consisted of PBMCs. This TCR was sampled from a woman in her sixties in good health and CMV-seropositive.

The CDR3 reads CASSQGPSSYNEQFF. The DNA of the CDR3 is TGTGCCAGCAGTCAGGGGCCGAGCTCCTACAATGAGCAGTTCTTC. The J gene is TRBJ2-1, the V gene TRBV2; perhaps TRBD1 as D (6 bases). The germline CDR1 and CDR2 sequences are SNHLY and FYNNEI. The CDR3 totals 15 residues. Deletions cut 5 bases from V and 0 bases from J, with 11 bases between.